This paragraph covers one T cell receptor (beta chain) sequence. The antigen is undetermined. This CDR3 spans 14 amino acids. V lost 3 bases, J lost 4 bases, and 12 bases lay in between. CDR1 KGHSH and CDR2 LQKENI come from the germline V gene. The sample comes from a study of cytomegalovirus exposure and HLA in healthy donors. Findings and caveats of the study: There were about 160 TCR beta chains listed as cytomegalovirus-associated.

The primer mix had 60 Vbeta and 13 Jbeta primers. Data came from immunoSEQ multiplex PCR; TCRdb stores just in-frame clones and leaves some out. Altogether about 150,000 clones are present, roughly 81% being singletons, with the ten largest covering less than 2.5%. V usage is TRBV18 and J usage is TRBJ1-2; D unclear. Sequences were obtained from PBMCs. The TCR was taken from a woman aged 18-35 years in good health and CMV-seronegative. For the CDR3, the DNA is TGTGCCAGCTCACCCCTGGGAGGTGGCTATGGCTACACCTTC. Translation: CASSPLGGGYGYTF. Full variable domain (remainder filled in from reference TRBV18 and TRBJ1-2): NAGVMQNPRHLVRRRGQEARLRCSPMKGHSHVYWYRQLPEEGLKFMVYLQKENIIDESGMPKERFSAEFPKEGPSILRIQQVVRGDSAAYFCASSPLGGGYGYTFGSGTRLTVV.